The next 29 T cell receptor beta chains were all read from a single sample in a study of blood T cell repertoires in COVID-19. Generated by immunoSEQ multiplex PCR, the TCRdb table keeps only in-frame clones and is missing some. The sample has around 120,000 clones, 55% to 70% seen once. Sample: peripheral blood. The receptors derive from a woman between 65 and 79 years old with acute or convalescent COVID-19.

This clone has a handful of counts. CDR3 nucleotide sequence: TGTGCCAGCAGCTTCGCCGGCCTAGCGCGGACGAACACCGGGGAGCTGTTTTTT. Its translation: CASSFAGLARTNTGELFF. The chain carries TRBV11-2 and TRBJ2-2, with D perhaps TRBD2 (6 bases). Germline V gene data show CDR1 as SGHAT and CDR2 as FQNNGV. V was shortened by 3 bases and J by 0 bases, with 17 bases between the two germline ends. The CDR3 spans 18 residues.

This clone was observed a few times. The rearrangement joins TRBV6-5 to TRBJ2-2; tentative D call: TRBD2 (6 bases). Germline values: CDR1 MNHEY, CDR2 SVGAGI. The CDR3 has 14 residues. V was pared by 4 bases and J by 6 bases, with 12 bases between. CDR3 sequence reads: CASSFHRDSGELFF. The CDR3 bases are TGTGCCAGCAGTTTTCACCGGGACTCCGGGGAGCTGTTTTTT.

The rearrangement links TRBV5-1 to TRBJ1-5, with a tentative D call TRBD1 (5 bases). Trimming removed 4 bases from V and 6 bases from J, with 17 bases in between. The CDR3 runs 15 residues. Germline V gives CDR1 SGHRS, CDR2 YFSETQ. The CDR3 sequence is CASSPGPGGGQPQHF. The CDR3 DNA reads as TGCGCCAGCAGCCCTGGACCGGGGGGGGGTCAGCCCCAGCATTTT.

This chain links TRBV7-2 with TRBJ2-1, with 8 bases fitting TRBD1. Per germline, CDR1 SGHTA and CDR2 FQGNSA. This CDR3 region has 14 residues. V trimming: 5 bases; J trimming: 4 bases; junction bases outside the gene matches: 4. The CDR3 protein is CASSQGAIYNEQFF. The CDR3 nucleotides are TGTGCCAGCAGCCAGGGGGCTATATACAATGAGCAGTTCTTC.

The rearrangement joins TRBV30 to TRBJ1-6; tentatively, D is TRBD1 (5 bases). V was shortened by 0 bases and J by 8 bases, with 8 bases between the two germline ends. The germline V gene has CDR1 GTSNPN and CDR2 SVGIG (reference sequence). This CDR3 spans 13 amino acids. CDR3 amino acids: CAWSVQEYSPLHF. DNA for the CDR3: TGTGCCTGGAGTGTACAGGAGTATTCACCCCTCCACTTT.

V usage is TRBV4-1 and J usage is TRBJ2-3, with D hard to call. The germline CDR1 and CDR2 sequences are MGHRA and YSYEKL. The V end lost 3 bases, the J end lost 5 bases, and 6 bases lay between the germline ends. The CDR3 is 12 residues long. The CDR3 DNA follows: TGCGCCAGCAGCCACGTCGTAGATACGCAGTATTTT. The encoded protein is CASSHVVDTQYF.

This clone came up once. The CDR3 bases are TGCAGTGCTAGTCGGCTAGGCGAAGAAGAGACCCAGTACTTC. Encoded protein: CSASRLGEEETQYF. The chain has TRBV20-1 and TRBJ2-5; no firm D call. Trimming pared 3 bases from V and 3 bases from J, leaving 14 bases between. Germline-derived CDR1 and CDR2 are DFQATT and SNEGSKA (reference sequence). This CDR3 has 14 residues.

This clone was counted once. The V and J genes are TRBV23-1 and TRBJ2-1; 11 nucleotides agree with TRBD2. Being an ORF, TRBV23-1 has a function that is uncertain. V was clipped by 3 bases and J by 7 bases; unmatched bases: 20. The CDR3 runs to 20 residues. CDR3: CASSHPTHSITSGGGNEQFF. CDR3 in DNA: TGCGCCAGCAGTCATCCCACCCATAGTATAACTAGCGGGGGTGGAAATGAGCAGTTCTTC.

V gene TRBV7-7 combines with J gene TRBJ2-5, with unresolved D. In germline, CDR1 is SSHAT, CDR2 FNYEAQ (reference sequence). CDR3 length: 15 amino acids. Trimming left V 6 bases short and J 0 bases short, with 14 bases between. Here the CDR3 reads CASSRSTSNQETQYF. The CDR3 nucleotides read TGTGCCAGCAGTCGATCCACGAGCAACCAAGAGACCCAGTACTTC. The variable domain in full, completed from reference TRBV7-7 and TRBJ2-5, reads GAGVSQSPRYKVTKRGQDVTLRCDPISSHATLYWYQQALGQGPEFLTYFNYEAQPDKSGLPSDRFSAERPEGSISTLTIQRTEQRDSAMYRCASSRSTSNQETQYFGPGTRLLVL.

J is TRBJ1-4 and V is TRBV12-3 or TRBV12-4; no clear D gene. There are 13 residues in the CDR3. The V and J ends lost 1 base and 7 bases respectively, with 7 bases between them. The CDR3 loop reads CASSLGQVEKLFF. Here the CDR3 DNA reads TGTGCCAGCAGTTTAGGACAAGTTGAAAAACTGTTTTTT.

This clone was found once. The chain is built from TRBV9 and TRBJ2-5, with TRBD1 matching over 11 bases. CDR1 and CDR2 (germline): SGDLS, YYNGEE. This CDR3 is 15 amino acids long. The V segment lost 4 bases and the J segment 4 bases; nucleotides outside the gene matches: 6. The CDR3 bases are TGTGCCAGCAGCTCTTCCGGGACAGGGGGAGAGACCCAGTACTTC. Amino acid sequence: CASSSSGTGGETQYF.

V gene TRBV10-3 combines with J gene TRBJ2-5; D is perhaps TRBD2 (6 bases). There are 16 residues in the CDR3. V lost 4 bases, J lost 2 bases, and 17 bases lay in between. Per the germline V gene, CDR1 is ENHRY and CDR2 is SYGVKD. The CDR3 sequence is CAISGPGGSGQETQYF. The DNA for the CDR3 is TGTGCCATCAGTGGGCCTGGGGGGAGTGGTCAAGAGACCCAGTACTTC.

The CDR3 is CASSPARRGGDEKLFF. CDR3 sequence (DNA): TGTGCCAGCAGTCCGGCAAGGAGGGGCGGGGATGAAAAACTGTTTTTT. The chain joins TRBV7-2 to TRBJ1-4, with D possibly being TRBD1 (5 bases). Trimming took 6 bases from V and 6 from J, leaving 20 bases between them. CDR3 size: 16 residues. Per the germline V gene, CDR1 is SGHTA and CDR2 is FQGNSA. Based on the CDR3 plus reference TRBV7-2 and TRBJ1-4, the full variable domain is GAGVSQSPSNKVTEKGKDVELRCDPISGHTALYWYRQSLGQGLEFLIYFQGNSAPDKSGLPSDRFSAERTGGSVSTLTIQRTQQEDSAVYLCASSPARRGGDEKLFFGSGTQLSVL.

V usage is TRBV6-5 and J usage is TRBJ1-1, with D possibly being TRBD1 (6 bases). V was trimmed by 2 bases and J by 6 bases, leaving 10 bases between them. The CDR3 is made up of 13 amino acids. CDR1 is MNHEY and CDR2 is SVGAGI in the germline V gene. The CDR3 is CASSYGGHSEAFF. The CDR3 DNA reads TGTGCCAGCAGTTACGGGGGACACTCTGAAGCTTTCTTT.

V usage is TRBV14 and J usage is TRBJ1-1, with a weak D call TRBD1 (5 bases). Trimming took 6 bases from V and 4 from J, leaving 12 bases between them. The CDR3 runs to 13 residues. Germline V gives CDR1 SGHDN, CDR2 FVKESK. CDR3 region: CASRPRQLTEAFF. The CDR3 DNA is TGTGCCAGCAGGCCAAGACAGCTCACTGAAGCTTTCTTT.

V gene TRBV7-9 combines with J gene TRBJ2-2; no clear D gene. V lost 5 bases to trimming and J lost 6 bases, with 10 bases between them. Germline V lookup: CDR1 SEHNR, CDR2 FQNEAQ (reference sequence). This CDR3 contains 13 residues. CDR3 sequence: CASSPLEAGELFF. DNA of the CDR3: TGTGCCAGCAGCCCTCTAGAGGCCGGGGAGCTGTTTTTT.

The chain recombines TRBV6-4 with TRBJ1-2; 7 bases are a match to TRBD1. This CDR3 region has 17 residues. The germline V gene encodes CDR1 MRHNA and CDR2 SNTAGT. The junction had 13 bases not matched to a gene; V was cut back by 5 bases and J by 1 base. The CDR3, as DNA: TGTGCCAGCAGTTTGCCCCGCCGGGACAGCCTTAACTATGGCTACACCTTC. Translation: CASSLPRRDSLNYGYTF.

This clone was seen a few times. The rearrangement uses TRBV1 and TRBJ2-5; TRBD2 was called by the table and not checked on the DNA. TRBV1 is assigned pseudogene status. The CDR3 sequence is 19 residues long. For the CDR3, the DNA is TGCACCAGCAGCCAAGATCAGGATTTTTTAGCGGACCCAATGGAGACCCAGTACTTC. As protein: CTSSQDQDFLADPMETQYF.

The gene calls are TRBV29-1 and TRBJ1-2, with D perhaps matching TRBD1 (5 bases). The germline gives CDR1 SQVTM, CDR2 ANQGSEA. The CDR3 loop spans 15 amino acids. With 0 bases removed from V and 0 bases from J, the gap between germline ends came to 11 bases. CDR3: CSVEEVQGANYGYTF. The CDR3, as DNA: TGCAGCGTTGAAGAGGTCCAGGGTGCTAACTATGGCTACACCTTC.

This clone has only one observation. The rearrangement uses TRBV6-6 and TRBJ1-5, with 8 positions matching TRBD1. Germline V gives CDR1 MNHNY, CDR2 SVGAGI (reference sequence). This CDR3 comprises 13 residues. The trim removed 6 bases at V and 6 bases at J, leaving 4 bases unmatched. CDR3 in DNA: TGTGCCAGCAGCCAGGGGGCTAGTCAGCCCCAGCATTTT. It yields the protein CASSQGASQPQHF.

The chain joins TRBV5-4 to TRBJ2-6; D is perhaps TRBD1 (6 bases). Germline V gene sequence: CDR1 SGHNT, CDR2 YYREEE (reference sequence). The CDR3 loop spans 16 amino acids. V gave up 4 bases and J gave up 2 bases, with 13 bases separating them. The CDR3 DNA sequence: TGTGCCAGCAGCCAACCCTGGGGGCCTGGGGCCAACGTCCTGACTTTC. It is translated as CASSQPWGPGANVLTF. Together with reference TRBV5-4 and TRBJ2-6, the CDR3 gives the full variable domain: ETGVTQSPTHLIKTRGQQVTLRCSSQSGHNTVSWYQQALGQGPQFIFQYYREEENGRGNFPPRFSGLQFPNYSSELNVNALELDDSALYLCASSQPWGPGANVLTFGAGSRLTVL.

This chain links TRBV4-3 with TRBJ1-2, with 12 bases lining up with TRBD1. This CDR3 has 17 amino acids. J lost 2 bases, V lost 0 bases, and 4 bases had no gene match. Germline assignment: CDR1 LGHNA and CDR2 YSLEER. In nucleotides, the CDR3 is TGCGCCAGCAGCCAAGATGGGACAGGGGGCCCCAACTATGGCTACACCTTC. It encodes CASSQDGTGGPNYGYTF.

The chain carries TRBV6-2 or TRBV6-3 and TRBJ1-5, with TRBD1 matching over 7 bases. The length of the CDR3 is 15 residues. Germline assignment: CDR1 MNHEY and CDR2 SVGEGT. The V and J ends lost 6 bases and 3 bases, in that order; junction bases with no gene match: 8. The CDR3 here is CASSRTGVLNQPQHF. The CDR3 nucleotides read TGTGCCAGCAGCCGAACAGGGGTCCTCAATCAGCCCCAGCATTTT.

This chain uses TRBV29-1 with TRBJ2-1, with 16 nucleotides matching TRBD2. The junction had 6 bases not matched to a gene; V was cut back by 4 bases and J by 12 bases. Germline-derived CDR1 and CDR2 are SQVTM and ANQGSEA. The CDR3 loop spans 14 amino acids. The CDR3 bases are TGCAGCGTTGTTGGGACTAGCGGGAGGGGGTGGCAGTTCTTC. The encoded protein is CSVVGTSGRGWQFF.

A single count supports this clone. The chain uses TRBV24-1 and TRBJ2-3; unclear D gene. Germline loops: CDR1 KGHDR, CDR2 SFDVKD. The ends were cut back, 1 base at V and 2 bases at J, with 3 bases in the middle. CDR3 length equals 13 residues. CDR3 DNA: TGTGCCACCAGTGATTTCCTCACAGATACGCAGTATTTT. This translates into CATSDFLTDTQYF.

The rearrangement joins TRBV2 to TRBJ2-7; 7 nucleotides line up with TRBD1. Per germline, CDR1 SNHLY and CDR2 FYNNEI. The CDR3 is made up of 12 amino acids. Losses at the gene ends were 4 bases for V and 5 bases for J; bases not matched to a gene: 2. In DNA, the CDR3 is TGTGCCAGCAGTGGAGGACAGGACGAGCAGTACTTC. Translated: CASSGGQDEQYF.

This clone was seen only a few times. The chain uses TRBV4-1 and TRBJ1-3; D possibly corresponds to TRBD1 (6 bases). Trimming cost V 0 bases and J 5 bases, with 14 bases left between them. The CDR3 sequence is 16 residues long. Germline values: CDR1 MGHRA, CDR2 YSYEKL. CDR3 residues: CASSQENPGVRNTIYF. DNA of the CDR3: TGCGCCAGCAGCCAAGAAAATCCAGGGGTTAGAAACACCATATATTTT.

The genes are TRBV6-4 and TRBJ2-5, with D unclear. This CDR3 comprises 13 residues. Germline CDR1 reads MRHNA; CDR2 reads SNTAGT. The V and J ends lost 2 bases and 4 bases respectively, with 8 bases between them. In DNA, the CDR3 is TGTGCCAGCAGTGACACTATTGGAGAGACCCAGTACTTC. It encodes CASSDTIGETQYF.

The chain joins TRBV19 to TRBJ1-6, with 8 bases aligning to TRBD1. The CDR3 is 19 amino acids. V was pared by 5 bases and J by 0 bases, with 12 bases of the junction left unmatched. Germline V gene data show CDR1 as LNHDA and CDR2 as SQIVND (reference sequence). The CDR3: CASSGRSGGYSSYNSPLHF. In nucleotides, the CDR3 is TGTGCCAGTAGTGGGAGGTCAGGGGGCTATAGCTCCTATAATTCACCCCTCCACTTT.